The clone carrying this TCR beta chain was detected many times. No antigen is known for it. TCR beta CDR3 sequences were amplified from RNA transcripts. A set of HTBI primers served as the primers for a first-round RT-PCR of the TCR CDR3. TCRdb re-derived calls from the multiplex PCR reads in MiXCR, one entry per CDR3 protein. The data contain about 210,000 distinct CDR3 sequences, roughly 15% of them singletons. This specimen comes from a study of T cells in Graves' hyperthyroidism and ophthalmopathy. Germline CDR1 reads KGHSH; CDR2 reads LQKENI. V dropped 4 bases and J dropped 1 base, with 11 bases sitting between them. The CDR3 consists of 14 residues. General study points: Expanded thyroid clonotypes (above 0.001) were mostly also found in blood.

Material: blood. This clonotype was obtained from a man in his fifties with Graves' hyperthyroidism. The gene calls are TRBV18 and TRBJ2-7; D not certain. In nucleotides, the CDR3 is TGTGCCAGCTCACAGACGGACGGTTCCTACGAGCAGTACTTC. Translated: CASSQTDGSYEQYF.